Each of the 2 T cell receptor beta chains below was sequenced from the same sample in a study of T cells after posttransplantation cyclophosphamide. Some clones are missing from TCRdb's copy, which holds only in-frame ones; the method was immunoSEQ multiplex PCR. The sample has more than 8,500 clones; about 91% are singletons. Sequenced: memory CD4+ T cells sorted from PBMCs. The receptor source for this set is a woman aged 60-75 years in good health, CMV-negative, and a related stem cell transplant donor.

The CDR3, as DNA: TGTGCCAGCAGCTTGGCGGCAGGTCATGTCGGAGAGACCCAGTACTTC. It yields the protein CASSLAAGHVGETQYF. This chain uses TRBV5-6 with TRBJ2-5; D is undetermined. V lost 0 bases to trimming and J lost 4 bases, with 16 bases between them. Germline V lookup: CDR1 SGHDT, CDR2 YYEEEE. CDR3 length equals 16 residues.

This chain links TRBV7-2 with TRBJ2-6; D is perhaps TRBD2 (6 bases). CDR1 and CDR2 (germline): SGHTA, FQGNSA. Between the trimmed V and J ends, which lost 1 base and 1 base, there was a span of 17 bases. This CDR3 region has 19 residues. As DNA, the CDR3 is TGTGCCAGCAGCTTAGACTCTGGCGGGACTGGGTCTGGGGCCAACGTCCTGACTTTC. The encoded protein is CASSLDSGGTGSGANVLTF. Full variable domain (missing parts from reference TRBV7-2 and TRBJ2-6): GAGVSQSPSNKVTEKGKDVELRCDPISGHTALYWYRQSLGQGLEFLIYFQGNSAPDKSGLPSDRFSAERTGGSVSTLTIQRTQQEDSAVYLCASSLDSGGTGSGANVLTFGAGSRLTVL.